One T cell receptor (beta chain) is described in this entry. The record originates from a study of blood T cell repertoires in COVID-19. The CDR3 length is 14 residues. Germline-derived CDR1 and CDR2 are MGHRA and YSYEKL. Trimming removed 1 base from V and 8 bases from J, with 11 bases in between. Libraries were prepared by immunoSEQ multiplex PCR; TCRdb keeps only in-frame clonotypes and omits some of them. The table has 110,000 to 150,000 clones, approximately 73% seen once. The clonotype originates from a man in his 60s with acute or convalescent COVID-19. The V gene is TRBV4-1, the J gene TRBJ1-4, with TRBD1 as a possible D gene (5 bases). The sequenced sample was peripheral blood. The CDR3 DNA is TGCGCCAGCAGCCAAGGGCAGGGTGAGGAAAAACTGTTTTTT. This translates into CASSQGQGEEKLFF.